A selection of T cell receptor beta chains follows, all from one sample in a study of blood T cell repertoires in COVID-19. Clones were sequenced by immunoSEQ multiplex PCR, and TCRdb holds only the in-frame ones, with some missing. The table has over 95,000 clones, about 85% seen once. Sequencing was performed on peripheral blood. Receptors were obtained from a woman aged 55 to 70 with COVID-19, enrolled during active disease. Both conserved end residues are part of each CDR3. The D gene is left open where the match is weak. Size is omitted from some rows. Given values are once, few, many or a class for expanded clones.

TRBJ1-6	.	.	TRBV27	TGTGCCAGCAGTTTATTGGGGACTGCGAACTATAATTCACCCCTCCACTTT	CASSLLGTANYNSPLHF
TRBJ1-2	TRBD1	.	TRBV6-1	TGTGCCAGCAGTGAAGGGACAGGGGAGATGGCTTATGGCTACACCTTC	CASSEGTGEMAYGYTF
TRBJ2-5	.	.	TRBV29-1	TGCAGCGTTGATGGGGGCTGGGGGCAAGAGACCCAGTACTTC	CSVDGGWGQETQYF
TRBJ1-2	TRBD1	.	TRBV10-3	TGTGCCATCAGTGCAGAACAGGGGCCCTATGGCTACACCTTC	CAISAEQGPYGYTF
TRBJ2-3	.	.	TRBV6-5	TGTGCCAGCAGCCTCGTCCGGGACACTTATTTT	CASSLVRDTYF
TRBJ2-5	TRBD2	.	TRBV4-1	TGCGCCAGCAGCCACTTCCCCTCGGGGGGGGATCAAGAGACCCAGTACTTC	CASSHFPSGGDQETQYF
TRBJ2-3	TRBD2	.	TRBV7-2	TGTGCCAGCAGCTCCCCGGGGGATAGCGGGGGAGCAACAGATACGCAGTATTTT	CASSSPGDSGGATDTQYF
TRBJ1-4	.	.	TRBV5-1	TGCGCCAGCAGCGAGCAACAGGGTCGTCATGAAAAACTGTTTTTT	CASSEQQGRHEKLFF
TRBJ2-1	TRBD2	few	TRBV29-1	TGCAGCGTTGCCCTACTAGCGGAACCAAACAATGAGCAGTTCTTC	CSVALLAEPNNEQFF
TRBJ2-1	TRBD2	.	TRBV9	TGTGCCAGCAGGAGGGGGACTAGCGGGGCGCATGAGCAGTTCTTC	CASRRGTSGAHEQFF
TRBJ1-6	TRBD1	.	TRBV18	TGTGCCAGCTCACCACGGGGACAGGGGGCATCCTATAATTCACCCCTCCACTTT	CASSPRGQGASYNSPLHF
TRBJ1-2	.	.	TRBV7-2	TGTGCCAGCAGCTCCCCCGACAGCGCCTATGGCTACACCTTC	CASSSPDSAYGYTF
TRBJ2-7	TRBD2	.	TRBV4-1	TGCGCCAGCAGTCCTTTTAGCGGGGGGGATATCAACGAGCAGTACTTC	CASSPFSGGDINEQYF
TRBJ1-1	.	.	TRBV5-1	TGCGCCAGCAGCTCGAGGGGGACGCACACTGAAGCTTTCTTT	CASSSRGTHTEAFF
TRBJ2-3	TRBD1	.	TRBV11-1	TGTGCCAGCAGCAAGTCGGGGACAGGGATAGATACGCAGTATTTT	CASSKSGTGIDTQYF
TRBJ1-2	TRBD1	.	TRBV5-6	TGTGCCAGCAGGAAGATCGGACAGGTTAAGTATGATGGCTACACCTTC	CASRKIGQVKYDGYTF
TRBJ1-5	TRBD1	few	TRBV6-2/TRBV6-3	TGTGCCAGCAGTAGGCTGGGACAGGTTTTGGGCAATCAGCCCCAGCATTTT	CASSRLGQVLGNQPQHF
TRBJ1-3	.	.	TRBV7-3	TGTGCCAGCAGCCCCAGACTGGCAGAAGGAAACACCATATATTTT	CASSPRLAEGNTIYF
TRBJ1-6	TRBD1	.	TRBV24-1	TGTGCCACCAGTGAAGGGACAGTTAATTCACCCCTCCACTTT	CATSEGTVNSPLHF
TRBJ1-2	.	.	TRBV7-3	TGTGCCAGCAGCAACGATTGGACAGTCATACCGAAGGGCTACACCTTC	CASSNDWTVIPKGYTF
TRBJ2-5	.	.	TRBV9	TGTGCCAGCAGCGCACCGGAAGCGTACCAAGAGACCCAGTACTTC	CASSAPEAYQETQYF
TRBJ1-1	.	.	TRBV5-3	TGTGCCAGAAGCTTGCGGGGTCCTCTATTCAGGCGTCGGGCTTTCTTT	CARSLRGPLFRRRAFF
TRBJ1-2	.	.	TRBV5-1	TGCGCCAGCAGCGATGACACCTATGGCTACACCTTC	CASSDDTYGYTF
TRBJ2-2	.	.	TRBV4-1	TGCGCCAGCAGCCAAGCACCCAGTAACACCGGGGAGCTGTTTTTT	CASSQAPSNTGELFF
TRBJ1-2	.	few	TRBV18	TGTGCCAGCTCACCACCGGCAGGGTGGGACTATGGCTACACCTTC	CASSPPAGWDYGYTF
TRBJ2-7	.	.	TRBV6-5	TGTGCCAGCAGTTACGCGACTAGAGGCTACGAGCAGTACTTC	CASSYATRGYEQYF
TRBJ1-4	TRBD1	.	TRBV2	TGTGCCAGCAGTGCAACGGACAGGGGGACTAATGAAAAACTGTTTTTT	CASSATDRGTNEKLFF
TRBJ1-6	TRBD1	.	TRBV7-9	TGTGCCAGCAGCTTGAGTGGTGGCAGGGGGAATTCACCCCTCCACTTT	CASSLSGGRGNSPLHF
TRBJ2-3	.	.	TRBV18	TGTGCCAGCTCACCAGAGACAGATACGCAGTATTTT	CASSPETDTQYF
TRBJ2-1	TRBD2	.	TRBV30	TGTGCCTGGAGTGCCCCACTAGCGGGGGCCGAAGGATCGTTCTTC	CAWSAPLAGAEGSFF
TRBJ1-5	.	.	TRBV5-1	TGCGCCAGCAGCTTGGTAGGGGGCAATCAGCCCCAGCATTTT	CASSLVGGNQPQHF
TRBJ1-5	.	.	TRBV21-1	TGTGCCAGCAGCACCTTAACAGGGACCAATCAGCCCCAGCATTTT	CASSTLTGTNQPQHF
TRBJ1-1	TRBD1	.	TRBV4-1	TGCGCCAGCAGCCAAGAGGTAACAGGGGACACTGAAGCTTTCTTT	CASSQEVTGDTEAFF
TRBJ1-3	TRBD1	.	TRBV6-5	TGTGCCAGCAGCCGGGACAGGGTAGCTGGAAACACCATATATTTT	CASSRDRVAGNTIYF
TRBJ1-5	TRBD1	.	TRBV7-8	TGTGCCAGCAGCTTAGCCCTACAGGGGGCGAGCAGCCAGCCCCAGCATTTT	CASSLALQGASSQPQHF
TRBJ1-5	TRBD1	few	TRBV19	TGTGCCAGTAGATCCGACAGGGGTTGGCGTCAGCCCCAGCATTTT	CASRSDRGWRQPQHF
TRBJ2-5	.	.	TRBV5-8	TGTGCCAGCAGCCCAGGTACGGGGGATTTACAAGAGACCCAGTACTTC	CASSPGTGDLQETQYF
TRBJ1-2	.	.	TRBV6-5	TGTGCCAGCAGTTTCTCCCTTGGCTACACCTTC	CASSFSLGYTF
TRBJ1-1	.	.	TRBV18	TGTGCCAGCTCACTTCAACAGGTGAACACTGAAGCTTTCTTT	CASSLQQVNTEAFF
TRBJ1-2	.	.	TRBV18	TGTGCCAGCTCACCTACATTGGAGACTAACTATGGCTACACCTTC	CASSPTLETNYGYTF
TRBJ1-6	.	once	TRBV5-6	TGTGCCAGCAGTCAGTATAATTCACCCCTCCACTTT	CASSQYNSPLHF
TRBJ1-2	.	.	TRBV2	TGTGCCAGCACCGAGCCTGGGCTCCACTATGGCTACACCTTC	CASTEPGLHYGYTF
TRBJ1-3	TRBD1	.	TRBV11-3	TGTGCCAGCAGTACAGGGGAAGGAAACACCATATATTTT	CASSTGEGNTIYF
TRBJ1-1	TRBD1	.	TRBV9	TGTGCCAGCAGCGTCCCAGGGGGAGAGGGCACTGAAGCTTTCTTT	CASSVPGGEGTEAFF
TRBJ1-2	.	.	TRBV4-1	TGCGCCAGCAGCCAAGTGGCCTCGGGGGGTGGCGGCTACACCTTC	CASSQVASGGGGYTF
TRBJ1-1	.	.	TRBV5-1	TGCGCCAGCAGTCCTAGACAGGTGGGAGACAATGAAGCTTTCTTT	CASSPRQVGDNEAFF
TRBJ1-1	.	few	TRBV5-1	TGCGCCAGCAGCTTGGGTGCTGATGGGGCGCACGGAGACACTGAAGCTTTCTTT	CASSLGADGAHGDTEAFF
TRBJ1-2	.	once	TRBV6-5	TGTGCCAGCAGCTACCTATTAGGGGGTGGCTACACCTTC	CASSYLLGGGYTF
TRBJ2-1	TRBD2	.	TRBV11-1	TGTGCCAGCAGCTTAGCTTTTGGGGGAGGGGATGAGCAGTTCTTC	CASSLAFGGGDEQFF
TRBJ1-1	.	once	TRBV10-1	TGCGCCAGCAAGGGGGAGAACACTGAAGCTTTCTTT	CASKGENTEAFF
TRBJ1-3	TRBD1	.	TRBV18	TGTGCCAGCTCACCAAGGGACAGCGTTTCTGGAAACACCATATATTTT	CASSPRDSVSGNTIYF
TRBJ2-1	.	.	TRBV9	TGTGCCAGCAGCGTAGCTACTCTCAGCGGTGAGCAGTTCTTC	CASSVATLSGEQFF
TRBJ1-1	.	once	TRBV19	TGTGCCAGTAGTATCGAAACGGGGGGGGCTTTCTTT	CASSIETGGAFF
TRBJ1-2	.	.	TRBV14	TGTGCCAGCAGCCCAACGGGGGGGAGCAACTATGGCTACACCTTC	CASSPTGGSNYGYTF